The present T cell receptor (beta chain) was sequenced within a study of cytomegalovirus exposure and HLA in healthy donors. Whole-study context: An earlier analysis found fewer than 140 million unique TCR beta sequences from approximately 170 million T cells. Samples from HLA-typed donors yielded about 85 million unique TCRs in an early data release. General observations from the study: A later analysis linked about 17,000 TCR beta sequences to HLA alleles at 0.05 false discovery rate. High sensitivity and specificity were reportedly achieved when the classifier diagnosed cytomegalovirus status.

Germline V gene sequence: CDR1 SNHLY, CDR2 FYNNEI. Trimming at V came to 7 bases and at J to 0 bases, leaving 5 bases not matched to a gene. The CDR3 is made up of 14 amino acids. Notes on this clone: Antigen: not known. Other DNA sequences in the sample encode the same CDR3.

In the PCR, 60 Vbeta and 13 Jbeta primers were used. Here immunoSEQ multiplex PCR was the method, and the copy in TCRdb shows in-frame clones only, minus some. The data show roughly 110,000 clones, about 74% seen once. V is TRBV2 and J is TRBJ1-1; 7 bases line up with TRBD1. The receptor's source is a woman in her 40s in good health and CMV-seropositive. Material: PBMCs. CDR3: CASIGTAMNTEAFF. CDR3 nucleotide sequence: TGTGCCAGCATCGGGACAGCAATGAACACTGAAGCTTTCTTT.